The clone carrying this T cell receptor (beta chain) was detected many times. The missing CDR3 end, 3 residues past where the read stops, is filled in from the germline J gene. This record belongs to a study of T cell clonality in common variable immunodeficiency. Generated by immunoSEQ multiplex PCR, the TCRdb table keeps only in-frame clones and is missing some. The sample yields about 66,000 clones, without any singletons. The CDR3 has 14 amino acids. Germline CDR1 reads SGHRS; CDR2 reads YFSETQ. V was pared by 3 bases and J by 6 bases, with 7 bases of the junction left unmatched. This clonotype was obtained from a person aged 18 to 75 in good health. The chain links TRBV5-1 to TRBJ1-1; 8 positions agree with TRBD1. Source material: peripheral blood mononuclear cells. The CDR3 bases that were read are TGCGCCAGCAGCTCTCAGGGGGCCCTCCCTGAA. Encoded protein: CASSSQGALPE. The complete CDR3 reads CASSSQGALPEAFF.